This paragraph reports one T cell receptor (beta chain). Its antigen is undetermined. This sample is drawn from a study of shared clonotypes between healthy human individuals. Study conclusions and caveats: Across a handful of donors, naive CD4 shared roughly 5%, naive CD8 3.5% to 4%, memory CD4 over 2%, memory CD8 0.4% to 0.5%.

The CDR3 is made up of 17 amino acids. V was pared by 1 base and J by 1 base, with 15 bases between. Looked up from germline, CDR1 is SGHAT and CDR2 is FQNNGV. Produced via immunoSEQ multiplex PCR; TCRdb's table is partial and in-frame only. The sample consists of 2.5 million or so clones, more than 90% of them appearing once. Input material: naive CD4+ T cells sorted from blood. Subset: CD45RA+ positively selected. J is TRBJ2-3 and V is TRBV11-2; no reliable D call. The origin of this receptor is a man younger than 35 in good health. In nucleotides, the CDR3 is TGTGCCAGCAGCTTAGTTCGTATCGGCGGCCGCACAGATACGCAGTATTTT. Translating gives CASSLVRIGGRTDTQYF. Filled out from reference TRBV11-2 and TRBJ2-3, the complete variable domain reads EAGVAQSPRYKIIEKRQSVAFWCNPISGHATLYWYQQILGQGPKLLIQFQNNGVVDDSQLPKDRFSAERLKGVDSTLKIQPAKLEDSAVYLCASSLVRIGGRTDTQYFGPGTRLTVL.